This TCR beta chain was obtained from a study of shared clonotypes between healthy human individuals. This CDR3 has 16 amino acids. V shed 3 bases and J shed 4 bases, with 19 bases lying between them. Germline CDR1 and CDR2: SQVTM and ANQGSEA. On this clone itself: Its cognate antigen is unknown.

Profiled with immunoSEQ multiplex PCR; TCRdb holds only in-frame clones, not every one. The sample contains approximately 720,000 clones, roughly 70% of which appear only once. General study results and limits: Clonotype sharing among donors, it was expected, would be affected by sequencing depth.

The material sequenced was memory CD4+ T cells sorted from blood. The subset denotes: CD45RA-negative fraction. The clonotype originates from a woman aged 25 to 45 in good health. This chain joins TRBV29-1 and TRBJ2-1, with a possible D match to TRBD1 (6 bases). In DNA, the CDR3 is TGCAGCGTTGAGGGGCGAGGACAGTCCCGTTACAATGAGCAGTTCTTC. It encodes CSVEGRGQSRYNEQFF.